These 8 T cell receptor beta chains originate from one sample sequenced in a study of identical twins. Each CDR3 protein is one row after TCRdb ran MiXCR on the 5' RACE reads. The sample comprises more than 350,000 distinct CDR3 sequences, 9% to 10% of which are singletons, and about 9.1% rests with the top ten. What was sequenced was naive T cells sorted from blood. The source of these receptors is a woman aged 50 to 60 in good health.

The CDR3 DNA reads TGTGCCAGTACCATACCAGGGGGTACTGGGGAGCTGTTTTTT. Its protein is CASTIPGGTGELFF. This chain uses TRBV19 with TRBJ2-2; 7 bases match TRBD1. CDR1 LNHDA and CDR2 SQIVND come from the germline V gene (reference sequence). Germline trimming cut 7 bases from V and 8 bases from J; bases unmatched to any gene: 10. The CDR3 spans 14 residues.

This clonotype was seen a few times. The CDR3 sequence is CASSSSGTGPEQYV. The CDR3, as DNA: TGTGCCAGCAGCTCTTCCGGGACAGGCCCAGAGCAGTACGTC. The chain combines TRBV13 with TRBJ2-7, with 8 bases that match TRBD1. This CDR3 spans 14 amino acids. The ends lost 4 bases at V and 7 bases at J; junction bases unmatched: 9. The germline CDR1 and CDR2 sequences are PRHDT and FYEKMQ (reference sequence).

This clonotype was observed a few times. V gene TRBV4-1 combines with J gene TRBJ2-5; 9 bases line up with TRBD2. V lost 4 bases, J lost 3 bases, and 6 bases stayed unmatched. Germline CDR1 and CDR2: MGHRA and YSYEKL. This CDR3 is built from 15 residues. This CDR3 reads CASSPGRLAEETQYF. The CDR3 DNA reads TGCGCCAGCAGCCCCGGAAGACTAGCGGAAGAGACCCAGTACTTC.

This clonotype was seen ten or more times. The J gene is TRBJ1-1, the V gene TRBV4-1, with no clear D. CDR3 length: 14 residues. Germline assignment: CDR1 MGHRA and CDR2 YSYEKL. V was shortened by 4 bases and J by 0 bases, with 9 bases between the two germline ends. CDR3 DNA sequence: TGCGCCAGCAGCCCCGGGTCACTGAACACTGAAGCTTTCTTT. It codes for CASSPGSLNTEAFF.

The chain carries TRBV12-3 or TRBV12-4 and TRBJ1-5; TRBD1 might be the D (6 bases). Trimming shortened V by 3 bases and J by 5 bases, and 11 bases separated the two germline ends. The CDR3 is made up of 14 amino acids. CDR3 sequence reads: CASSFRGGDQPQHF. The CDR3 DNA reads TGTGCCAGCAGTTTCAGGGGAGGGGATCAGCCCCAGCATTTT.

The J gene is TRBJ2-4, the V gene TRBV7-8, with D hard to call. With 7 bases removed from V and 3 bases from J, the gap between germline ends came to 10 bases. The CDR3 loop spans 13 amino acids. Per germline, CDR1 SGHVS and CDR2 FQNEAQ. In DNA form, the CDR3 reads TGTGCCAGCATGGGCGACGACAAAAACATTCAGTACTTC. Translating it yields CASMGDDKNIQYF.

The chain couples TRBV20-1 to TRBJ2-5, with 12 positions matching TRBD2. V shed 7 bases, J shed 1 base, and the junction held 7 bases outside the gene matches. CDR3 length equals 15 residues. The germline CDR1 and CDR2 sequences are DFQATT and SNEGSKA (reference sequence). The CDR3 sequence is CSVTSGRFPQETQYF. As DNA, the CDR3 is TGCAGTGTGACTAGCGGGAGATTCCCCCAAGAGACCCAGTACTTC.

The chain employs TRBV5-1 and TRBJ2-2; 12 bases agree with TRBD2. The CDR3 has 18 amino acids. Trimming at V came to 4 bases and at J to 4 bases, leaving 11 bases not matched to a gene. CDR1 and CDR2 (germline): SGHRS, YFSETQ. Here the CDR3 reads CASSPSPTSGRSTGELFF. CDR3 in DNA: TGCGCCAGCAGCCCCTCCCCGACTAGCGGGAGATCCACCGGGGAGCTGTTTTTT.